Listed below are T cell receptor beta chains from one sample, sequenced in a study of blood T cell repertoires in COVID-19. Sequenced by immunoSEQ multiplex PCR; TCRdb stores in-frame clones only, minus some. Of some 250,000 clones in the sample, about 90% are singletons; the top ten hold 6.2%. Sequencing was performed on peripheral blood. The receptors were sampled from a man in his sixties with acute or convalescent COVID-19. CDR3s include the opening cysteine and the closing phenylalanine or tryptophan. A D gene is named only where the DNA matches it firmly. Clone size, where shown, is once, few, many, or a class for clones that have expanded.

j_call,clone_size,v_call,cdr3_length,d_call,cdr3_nt,cdr3_aa
TRBJ1-4,.,TRBV19,11,.,TGTGCCACCCGAAGCGGGGAAAAACTGTTTTTT,CATRSGEKLFF
TRBJ2-2,.,TRBV5-1,14,.,TGCGCCAGCAGTAATGGACAGAACACCGGGGAGCTGTTTTTT,CASSNGQNTGELFF
TRBJ1-4,few,TRBV28,13,.,TGTGCCAGCAGAGGGGGAGGGAATGAAAAACTGTTTTTT,CASRGGGNEKLFF
TRBJ1-2,.,TRBV10-3,16,TRBD1,TGTGCCATCAGTGTCCGGGACAGGGATCGTAACTATGGCTACACCTTC,CAISVRDRDRNYGYTF
TRBJ1-5,.,TRBV14,13,.,TGTGCCAGCAGCCAAAACGGGGATCAGCCCCAGCATTTT,CASSQNGDQPQHF
TRBJ2-1,.,TRBV7-9,14,.,TGTGCCAGCAGCTTAGAGGGGGGGCCCATCGAGCAGTTCTTC,CASSLEGGPIEQFF
TRBJ1-2,few,TRBV2,16,TRBD1,TGTGCCAGCAGTGCCAAAGACAGGGGACCCTTCTATGGCTACACCTTC,CASSAKDRGPFYGYTF
TRBJ2-1,.,TRBV7-6,21,TRBD2,TGTGCCAGCAGCATCCGAAGATCCGGGACTAGCGGGACGAGCTCCTACAATGAGCAGTTCTTC,CASSIRRSGTSGTSSYNEQFF
TRBJ2-6,.,TRBV27,16,.,TGTGCCAGCAGTTCCCGGGACTTATTTGGGGCCAACGTCCTGACTTTC,CASSSRDLFGANVLTF
TRBJ2-3,once,TRBV5-6,15,TRBD2,TGTGCCAGCAGTTATAGCGGGGCTAGCACAGATACGCAGTATTTT,CASSYSGASTDTQYF
TRBJ1-5,.,TRBV5-5,14,.,TGTGCCAGCAGCCCGGACGGGGGGGGAATGACCCAGCATTTT,CASSPDGGGMTQHF
TRBJ2-5,.,TRBV11-1,18,.,TGTGCCAGCAGCTTAGCCCCCAGGGGTCTTCCGTACCAAGAGACCCAGTACTTC,CASSLAPRGLPYQETQYF
TRBJ2-5,.,TRBV5-1,14,.,TGCGCCAGCAGCTTACAGGGCGTGCAAGAGACCCAGTACTTC,CASSLQGVQETQYF
TRBJ2-7,.,TRBV10-2,18,TRBD2,TGCGCCAGCAGTCTCAGCGCGGGGGGCGGGAGGATATATGACGAGCAGTACTTC,CASSLSAGGGRIYDEQYF
TRBJ1-6,.,TRBV5-1,14,TRBD1,TGCGCCAGCAGCTCCTGGACAGGGGATTCACCCCTCCACTTT,CASSSWTGDSPLHF
TRBJ1-2,.,TRBV19,15,TRBD1,TGTGCCAGTAGTACGGGGGGGACAGCCTCAACCAGCTACACCTTC,CASSTGGTASTSYTF
TRBJ1-1,.,TRBV5-1,16,TRBD1,TGCGCCAGCAGCTGGGGACAGACCGGGGCGAACACTGAAGCTTTCTTT,CASSWGQTGANTEAFF
TRBJ1-1,.,TRBV6-5,14,TRBD1,TGTGCCAGCAGGGTGTGGACAGGGGACACTGAAGCTTTCTTT,CASRVWTGDTEAFF
TRBJ2-5,.,TRBV7-9,14,.,TGTGCCAGCAGCTTACGGCAGTCCGGGGAGACCCAGTACTTC,CASSLRQSGETQYF
TRBJ2-3,.,TRBV5-1,17,TRBD2,TGCGCCAGCAGCTTGGCCGGTTTAGCGGGAGGGCGATATACGCAGTATTTT,CASSLAGLAGGRYTQYF
TRBJ1-1,.,TRBV11-2,13,.,TGTGCCAGCAGCTCCTTATTAAACACTGAAGCTTTCTTT,CASSSLLNTEAFF
TRBJ2-7,.,TRBV5-6,16,TRBD2,TGTGCCAGCAGCCACGGACTAGCGGGAGTATTACCCGAGCAGTACTTC,CASSHGLAGVLPEQYF
TRBJ2-4,.,TRBV19,16,TRBD2,TGTGCCAGTAGTGCCGGGGGGTTTTCAGCCAAAAACATTCAGTACTTC,CASSAGGFSAKNIQYF
TRBJ2-7,.,TRBV9,15,.,TGTGCCAGCAGCCCCGAGCAGCGACCTGGAAGCGAGCAGTACTTC,CASSPEQRPGSEQYF
TRBJ1-2,.,TRBV9,16,TRBD1,TGTGCCAGCAGCGCGGGGGGACAGGGTAGTGGGTATGGCTACACCTTC,CASSAGGQGSGYGYTF
TRBJ2-1,.,TRBV7-9,14,.,TGTGCCAGCAGCTTAGCGGGAGCCGGGCATGAGCAGTTCTTC,CASSLAGAGHEQFF
TRBJ1-2,.,TRBV11-2,13,.,TGTGCCAGCAGCCGGGGGGATAACTATGGCTACACCTTC,CASSRGDNYGYTF
TRBJ2-1,.,TRBV7-7,15,TRBD1,TGTGCTAGCAGCGCGGACAGGGCTTTCGACAATGAGCAGTTCTTC,CASSADRAFDNEQFF
TRBJ1-4,.,TRBV19,15,TRBD1,TGTGCCAGTGCCGAAAGTGGACAGGGGTCAAGGGGACTGTTTTTT,CASAESGQGSRGLFF
TRBJ2-1,.,TRBV4-2,16,.,TGTGCCAGCAGCCAACCGAGGGCTAGCAGGTACAATGAGCAGTTCTTC,CASSQPRASRYNEQFF
TRBJ2-7,.,TRBV7-8,17,.,TGTGCCAGCAGCCCAGGCCCATCCGGGACAATCTACTACGAGCAGTACTTC,CASSPGPSGTIYYEQYF
TRBJ1-2,.,TRBV27,14,.,TGTGCCAGCAGGTCCGCGAGGTGGACAGAGGGCTACACCTTC,CASRSARWTEGYTF
TRBJ2-7,once,TRBV5-4,14,.,TGTGCCAGCAGCTTTGGAATCACTCAAACAGAGCTGTACTTC,CASSFGITQTELYF
TRBJ1-2,.,TRBV6-1,15,TRBD1,TGTGCCAGCATCTACGGACAGGGCCTTCCTTATGGCTACACCTTC,CASIYGQGLPYGYTF
TRBJ2-7,.,TRBV14,12,.,TGTGCCAGCAGCCACCTCTCCTACGAGCAGTACTTC,CASSHLSYEQYF
TRBJ2-1,.,TRBV11-3,15,TRBD2,TGTGCCAGCAGCATCGTAGCGGGTCCATACAATGAGCAGTTCTTC,CASSIVAGPYNEQFF
TRBJ1-2,.,TRBV11-2,16,TRBD1,TGTGCCAGCAGCCAGCCACAGGGGAGGCAAAACTATGGCTACACCTTC,CASSQPQGRQNYGYTF
TRBJ2-1,once,TRBV4-3,15,TRBD2,TGCGCCAGCAGCCAAGCTAGCGGAGCCGACAATGAGCAGTTCTTC,CASSQASGADNEQFF
TRBJ2-1,.,TRBV5-6,16,.,TGTGCCAGCAGCAAGGGACTTCTAATGTCCTACAATGAGCAGTTCTTC,CASSKGLLMSYNEQFF
TRBJ1-2,once,TRBV12-3/TRBV12-4,12,TRBD1,TGTGCCAGCAGGAGGGACAGTTATGGCTACACCTTC,CASRRDSYGYTF
TRBJ2-7,.,TRBV21-1,17,.,TGTGCCAGCAGCAAAGGTCATTTAAGGGGTACCTCCTACGAGCAGTACTTC,CASSKGHLRGTSYEQYF
TRBJ2-3,.,TRBV28,15,TRBD2,TGTGCCAGCACCCTCCGAGCGGGAGTCACAGATACGCAGTATTTT,CASTLRAGVTDTQYF
TRBJ2-2,.,TRBV14,18,TRBD2,TGTGCCAGCAGCCAAAAACTAGCGGGAGTCCAGTACACCGGGGAGCTGTTTTTT,CASSQKLAGVQYTGELFF
TRBJ1-5,.,TRBV6-5,13,.,TGTGCCAGCATCTTGACAGATAATCAGCCCCAGCATTTT,CASILTDNQPQHF
TRBJ2-3,.,TRBV6-1,14,.,TGTGCCAGCAGTCAAGCGTCTAGCACAGATACGCAGTATTTT,CASSQASSTDTQYF
TRBJ2-7,.,TRBV3-1/TRBV3-2,15,.,TGTGCCAGCAGCCACACCGGGATCGGGGTCTACGAGCAGTACTTC,CASSHTGIGVYEQYF
TRBJ2-1,.,TRBV6-4,15,TRBD2,TGTGCCAGCAGTTCAACTAGCGGGAGGGCCTATGAGCAGTTCTTC,CASSSTSGRAYEQFF
TRBJ2-1,.,TRBV7-2,15,TRBD2,TGTGCCAGCAGCGGGGGACTAGCGGGAGGCCTCGAGCAGTTCTTC,CASSGGLAGGLEQFF
TRBJ2-2,.,TRBV10-3,19,TRBD2,TGTGCCATCAGTGAGTCGAGGGGACTAGCGGGAGGGCGCACCGGGGAGCTGTTTTTT,CAISESRGLAGGRTGELFF
TRBJ1-5,.,TRBV6-1,14,.,TGTGCCAGCAGTGAAGTCCAGGGCCCTCAGCCCCAGCATTTT,CASSEVQGPQPQHF
TRBJ1-4,.,TRBV30,16,TRBD1,TGTGCCTGGAGTCACCGGGGGACAGGGAATAATGAAAAACTGTTTTTT,CAWSHRGTGNNEKLFF
TRBJ1-1,.,TRBV16,12,.,TGTGCCAGCAGCCGGTCGAGCCTTGAAGCTTTCTTT,CASSRSSLEAFF
TRBJ2-7,.,TRBV28,14,.,TGTGCCAGCAGTCCTCAGGGGCACTCCTACGAGCAGTACTTC,CASSPQGHSYEQYF
TRBJ1-1,.,TRBV5-6,15,.,TGTGCCAGCAGCCAAACGTTGCGTTGGGGGGCTGAAGCTTTCTTT,CASSQTLRWGAEAFF
TRBJ1-3,.,TRBV14,13,.,TGTGCCAGCAGCCGCTACGCTGGAAACACCATATATTTT,CASSRYAGNTIYF